This TCR beta chain was captured by sequencing in a study of cytomegalovirus exposure and HLA in healthy donors. This clone has just a few counts. This CDR3 is 14 amino acids long. From germline, CDR1 is SEHNR and CDR2 FQNEAQ (reference sequence). The V and J ends lost 1 base and 1 base respectively, with 8 bases between them. Primers: 60 Vbeta forward and 13 Jbeta reverse. Profiled with immunoSEQ multiplex PCR; TCRdb holds only in-frame clones, not every one. The table lists 90,000 to 110,000 clones, around 75% of them singletons. Sample: PBMCs. The TCR originated in a man in his thirties or forties in good health and CMV-seronegative. The chain uses TRBV7-9 and TRBJ2-7; D is uncertain. Written as DNA, the CDR3 is TGTGCCAGCAGCTTAGATGGCAGTTCCTACGAGCAGTACTTC. Translation: CASSLDGSSYEQYF.